In this sample, the clone carrying this T cell receptor (beta chain) turned up once. Participant-reported clinical history was the basis for cohort assignment. How the authors handled the data: Estimated nucleated cell counts came from reference gene primer amplification. Data came from immunoSEQ multiplex PCR; TCRdb stores just in-frame clones and leaves some out. V and J calls plus clone size are reproduced from that table; the DNA served to infer D and trimming. This repertoire shows roughly 140,000 clones, about 80% found once; its top ten account for roughly 3.7%. This record belongs to a study of blood T cell repertoires in COVID-19. On the study more broadly: Cohort 3 recovery required two negative PCRs, clearance, or symptom resolution. PBMCs, B-cell-depleted T cells, or T cells provided the cDNA or gDNA that made up the material.

Germline V gives CDR1 SGHAT, CDR2 FQNNGV. CDR3 size: 15 residues. The V end was cut by 1 base, the J end by 3 bases, with 9 bases between. V gene TRBV11-2 combines with J gene TRBJ2-2, with D possibly being TRBD1 (5 bases). This TCR derives from a man aged 50 to 60 in a cohort exposed to, infected with or recovered from COVID-19 (not recorded which). The sample was PBMCs or T cells enriched from blood (not recorded which). The CDR3 sequence is CASSLGTLDTGELFF. CDR3 nucleotide sequence: TGTGCCAGCAGCTTAGGGACACTGGACACCGGGGAGCTGTTTTTT.